The T cell receptor (beta chain) under discussion was sequenced for a study of blood T cell repertoires in COVID-19. Here immunoSEQ multiplex PCR was the method, and the copy in TCRdb shows in-frame clones only, minus some. The sample holds hundreds of thousands of clones, 82% seen once. The sequencing sample was made of PBMCs or T cells enriched from blood (not recorded which). The clonotype originates from a man aged 35 to 55 who had been exposed to COVID-19.

Written as DNA, the CDR3 is TGTGCCAGCAGCAACGTCGGGGGAGGCGGTCTGTATTTT. This translates into CASSNVGGGGLYF. The chain combines TRBV7-3 with TRBJ2-3; D might be TRBD2 (6 bases). CDR1 is SGHTA and CDR2 is FQGTGA in the germline V gene. V lost 5 bases to trimming and J lost 14 bases, with 20 bases between them. CDR3 length: 13 amino acids.